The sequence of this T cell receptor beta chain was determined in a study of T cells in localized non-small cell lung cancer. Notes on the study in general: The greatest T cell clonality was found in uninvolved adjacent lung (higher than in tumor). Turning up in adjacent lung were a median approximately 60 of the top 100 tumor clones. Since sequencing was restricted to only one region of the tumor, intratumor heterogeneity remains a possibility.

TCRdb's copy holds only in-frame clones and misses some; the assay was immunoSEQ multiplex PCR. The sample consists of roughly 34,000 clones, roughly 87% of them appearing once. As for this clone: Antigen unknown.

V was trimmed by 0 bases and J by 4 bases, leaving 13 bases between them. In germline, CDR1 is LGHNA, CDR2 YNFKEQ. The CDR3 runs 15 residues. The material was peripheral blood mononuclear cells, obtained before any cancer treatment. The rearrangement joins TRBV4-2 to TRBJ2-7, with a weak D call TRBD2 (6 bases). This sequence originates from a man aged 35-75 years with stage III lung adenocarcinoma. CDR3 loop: CASSQEEGPRYEQYF. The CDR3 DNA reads TGTGCCAGCAGCCAAGAGGAGGGACCTAGGTACGAGCAGTACTTC.